In this sample, the clone carrying this T cell receptor (beta chain) turned up many times. The data derive from a study of T cells in Graves' hyperthyroidism and ophthalmopathy. Study overall: Peripheral blood samples were taken at initial diagnosis, prior to any treatment.

The source material, RNA transcripts, was used to amplify TCR beta CDR3 regions. Using the HTBI primer set, a first-round RT-PCR was run on the TCR CDR3. MiXCR, applied by TCRdb to the multiplex PCR reads, yields one record per CDR3 protein. The sample records around 300,000 distinct CDR3 sequences, around 19% being singletons. The sequencing sample was made of blood. The TCR was taken from a man aged 50-60 years with Graves' ophthalmopathy.

The CDR3 region has the DNA TGTGCCAGCTCACCCTTCCGAGGAGATGAGCAGTTCTTC. This sequence encodes CASSPFRGDEQFF. The rearrangement uses TRBV18 and TRBJ2-1; unclear D gene. The CDR3 totals 13 residues. In germline, CDR1 is KGHSH, CDR2 LQKENI. The V and J ends lost 3 bases and 8 bases respectively, with 11 bases between them.